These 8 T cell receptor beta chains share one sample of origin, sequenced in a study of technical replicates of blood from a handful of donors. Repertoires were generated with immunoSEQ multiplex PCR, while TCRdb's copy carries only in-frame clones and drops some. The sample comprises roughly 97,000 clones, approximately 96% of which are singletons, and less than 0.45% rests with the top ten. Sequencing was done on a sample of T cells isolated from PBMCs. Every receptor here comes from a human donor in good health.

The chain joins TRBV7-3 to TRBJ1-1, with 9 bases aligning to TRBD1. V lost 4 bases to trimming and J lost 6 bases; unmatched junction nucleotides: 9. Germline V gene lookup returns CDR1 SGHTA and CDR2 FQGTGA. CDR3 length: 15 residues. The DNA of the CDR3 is TGTGCCAGCAGCTCACCACAGGGGGCGGCCGCTGAAGCTTTCTTT. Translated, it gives CASSSPQGAAAEAFF.

DNA of the CDR3: TGTGCCATCACCGGGACAGGGGAAGGTTCCAGCGCTGAAGCTTTCTTT. This codes for CAITGTGEGSSAEAFF. J is TRBJ1-1 and V is TRBV10-3, with 10 bases lining up with TRBD1. This CDR3 is 16 amino acids long. J was trimmed by 6 bases and V by 7 bases; bases with no gene match: 14. Germline CDR1 and CDR2: ENHRY and SYGVKD.

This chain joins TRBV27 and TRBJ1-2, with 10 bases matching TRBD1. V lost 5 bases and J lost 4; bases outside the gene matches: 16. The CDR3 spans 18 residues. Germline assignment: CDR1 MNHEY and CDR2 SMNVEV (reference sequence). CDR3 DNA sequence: TGTGCCAGCAGTATATTAGGACAGGGGGTGCTAGGGACCTATGGCTACACCTTC. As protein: CASSILGQGVLGTYGYTF.

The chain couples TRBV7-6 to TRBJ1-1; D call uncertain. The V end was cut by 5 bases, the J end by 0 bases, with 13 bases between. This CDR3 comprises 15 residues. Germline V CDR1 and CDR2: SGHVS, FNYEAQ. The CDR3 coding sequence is TGTGCCAGCAGCCAAGCGATGGATTTGAACACTGAAGCTTTCTTT. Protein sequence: CASSQAMDLNTEAFF.

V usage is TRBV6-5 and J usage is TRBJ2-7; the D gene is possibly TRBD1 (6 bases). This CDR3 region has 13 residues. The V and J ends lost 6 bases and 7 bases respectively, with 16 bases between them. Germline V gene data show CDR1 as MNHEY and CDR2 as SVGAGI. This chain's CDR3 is CASRQGPLSEQYF. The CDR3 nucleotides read TGTGCCAGCAGACAGGGTCCCTTGTCGGAGCAGTACTTC.

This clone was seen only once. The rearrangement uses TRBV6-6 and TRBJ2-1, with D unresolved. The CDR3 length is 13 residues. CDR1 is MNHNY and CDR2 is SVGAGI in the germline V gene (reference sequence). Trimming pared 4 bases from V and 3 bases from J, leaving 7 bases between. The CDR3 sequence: CASSSQVYNEQFF. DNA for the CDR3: TGTGCCAGCAGTTCCCAGGTCTACAATGAGCAGTTCTTC.

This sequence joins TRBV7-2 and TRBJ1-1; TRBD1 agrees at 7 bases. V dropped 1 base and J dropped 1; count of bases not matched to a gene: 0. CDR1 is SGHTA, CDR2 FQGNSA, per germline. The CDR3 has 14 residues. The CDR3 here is CASSLGQGNTEAFF. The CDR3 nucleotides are TGTGCCAGCAGCTTAGGACAGGGGAACACTGAAGCTTTCTTT.

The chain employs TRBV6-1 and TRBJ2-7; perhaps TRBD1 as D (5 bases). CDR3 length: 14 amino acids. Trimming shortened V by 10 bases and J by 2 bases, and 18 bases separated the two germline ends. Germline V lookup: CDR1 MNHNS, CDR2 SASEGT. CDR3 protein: CATSPGRVAYEQYF. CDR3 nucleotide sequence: TGTGCCACCTCACCGGGCAGGGTTGCCTACGAGCAGTACTTC.